This T cell receptor beta chain was captured by sequencing in a study of cytomegalovirus exposure and HLA in healthy donors. About the study: An earlier analysis identified 120 million or so unique TCR beta sequences in 150 million to 200 million T cells. Study observations and caveats: Both high specificity and high sensitivity reportedly marked the classifier's diagnosis of cytomegalovirus status. With later analysis, a missense DCLRE1C variant became linked to TCR beta V- and J-gene trimming. TCR beta sequences reportedly predicted most subjects' HLA-A and HLA-B alleles accurately.

This clone was recorded only once. The antigen remains undetermined. PCR employed 60 Vbeta and 13 Jbeta primers. Clones were read by immunoSEQ multiplex PCR, and TCRdb kept only the in-frame ones, dropping some. The sample consists of some 100,000 clones, about 75% of them appearing once. The receptor was isolated from a woman between 18 and 30 years old in good health and CMV-seropositive. Input material: PBMCs.

The CDR3 sequence is CASSIHQGTGNTIYF. The CDR3 DNA follows: TGTGCCAGTAGTATTCATCAGGGTACTGGAAACACCATATATTTT. This sequence joins TRBV19 and TRBJ1-3; tentatively, D is TRBD1 (5 bases). The V and J ends lost 3 bases and 2 bases respectively, with 11 bases between them. CDR3 length: 15 amino acids. Germline CDR1 is LNHDA and CDR2 is SQIVND (reference sequence).